The next 7 T cell receptor beta chains were all read from a single sample in a study of blood T cell repertoires in COVID-19. Libraries were prepared by immunoSEQ multiplex PCR; TCRdb keeps only in-frame clonotypes and omits some of them. Among about 140,000 clones listed, about 87% were seen once. The sequenced sample was peripheral blood. The receptor set was obtained from a woman in her forties or fifties with acute or convalescent COVID-19.

The chain employs TRBV4-2 and TRBJ2-2; weak D call: TRBD2 (5 bases). The germline CDR1 and CDR2 sequences are LGHNA and YNFKEQ. This CDR3 has 14 amino acids. Trimming cost V 3 bases and J 3 bases, with 8 bases left between them. The CDR3 DNA is TGTGCCAGCAGCCAGAAGGGAGACACCGGGGAGCTGTTTTTT. It specifies CASSQKGDTGELFF.

This clone was picked up one time. The chain recombines TRBV11-2 with TRBJ2-5; tentative D call: TRBD2 (6 bases). This CDR3 comprises 14 residues. V lost 5 bases to trimming and J lost 6 bases, with 16 bases between them. CDR1 and CDR2 from the germline V gene are SGHAT and FQNNGV. The CDR3 spells CASSAGTPGQTQYF. The CDR3 region has the DNA TGTGCCAGCAGCGCGGGGACTCCGGGTCAGACCCAGTACTTC. The entire variable domain, with the rest obtained from reference TRBV11-2 and TRBJ2-5, is as follows: EAGVAQSPRYKIIEKRQSVAFWCNPISGHATLYWYQQILGQGPKLLIQFQNNGVVDDSQLPKDRFSAERLKGVDSTLKIQPAKLEDSAVYLCASSAGTPGQTQYFGPGTRLLVL.

This sequence joins TRBV18 and TRBJ1-1; the match to TRBD1 covers 10 bases. The length of the CDR3 is 16 residues. Trimming removed 4 bases from V and 4 bases from J; junction bases left unmatched: 9. From germline, CDR1 is KGHSH and CDR2 LQKENI. CDR3 residues: CASSQRQGASGTEAFF. CDR3 in DNA: TGTGCCAGCTCACAGAGACAGGGGGCGTCGGGCACTGAAGCTTTCTTT.

About this clone itself: The same CDR3 arises from other DNA sequences in this sample as well. The chain uses TRBV11-2 and TRBJ1-4, with 8 positions matching TRBD1. V was clipped by 3 bases and J by 5 bases; unmatched bases: 2. The CDR3 has 14 amino acids. CDR1 SGHAT and CDR2 FQNNGV come from the germline V gene. The CDR3 region is CASSLDRVNEKLFF. Here the CDR3 DNA reads TGTGCCAGCAGCTTGGACAGGGTAAATGAAAAACTGTTTTTT.

The chain employs TRBV7-9 and TRBJ1-4; D unresolved. Germline V gene lookup returns CDR1 SEHNR and CDR2 FQNEAQ (reference sequence). CDR3 size: 17 residues. The germline V and J ends were trimmed by 1 base and 4 bases, with 16 bases remaining between them. The DNA of the CDR3 is TGTGCCAGCAGCTTAGGCGACTCCGGTTTCGATAATGAAAAACTGTTTTTT. It specifies CASSLGDSGFDNEKLFF.

V and J are TRBV30 and TRBJ1-2, with 8 nucleotides matching TRBD1. The CDR3 runs 11 residues. With 3 bases clipped from V and 8 bases from J, the junction kept 2 bases outside the gene matches. Germline CDR1 and CDR2: GTSNPN and SVGIG (reference sequence). In DNA form, the CDR3 reads TGTGCCTGGAGGACAGGGGTAGGCTACACCTTC. Its protein product is CAWRTGVGYTF.

This clone was picked up one time. The chain combines TRBV6-6 with TRBJ1-5, with D possibly matching TRBD1 (6 bases). Germline CDR1 and CDR2: MNHNY and SVGAGI (reference sequence). Trimming pared 6 bases from V and 4 bases from J, leaving 13 bases between. This CDR3 has 14 amino acids. The DNA of the CDR3 is TGTGCCAGCAGGGGCCACAGGGTAAATCAGCCCCAGCATTTT. This sequence encodes CASRGHRVNQPQHF.